The sequence of this T cell receptor (beta chain) was determined in a study of blood T cell repertoires in COVID-19. The wider study: Collection of acute and convalescent COVID-19 samples took place in the United States, Italy and Spain. From T cells, B-cell-depleted T cells, or PBMCs came the material, which was cDNA or gDNA.

CDR3 length: 16 residues. V shed 1 base and J 5 bases; nucleotides not matched to a gene: 8. Germline V lookup: CDR1 SGHDN, CDR2 FVKESK. Original analysis: Cell counts per sample came from amplifying reference gene primers. Libraries were prepared by immunoSEQ multiplex PCR; TCRdb keeps only in-frame clonotypes and omits some of them. The V and J calls and clone size come from that table; D and trimming were worked out from the DNA. The profile shows 250,000 to 350,000 clones, about 89% of them singletons. This chain joins TRBV14 and TRBJ2-3; TRBD1 aligns across 8 bases. The source of this sequence is a man under 40 with acute or convalescent COVID-19. The sample comprised peripheral blood. The CDR3 spells CASSQGRQGRGDTQYF. The CDR3 DNA follows: TGTGCCAGCAGCCAAGGGAGACAGGGGAGAGGAGATACGCAGTATTTT.